Shown below are 14 T cell receptor beta chains from a single sample sequenced in a study of blood T cell repertoires in COVID-19. The protocol was immunoSEQ multiplex PCR, while the TCRdb copy is restricted to in-frame clones and leaves out a portion. The table lists approximately 240,000 clones, 75% to 95% of them singletons. The sample taken for sequencing was PBMCs or T cells enriched from blood (not recorded which). Source of these receptors: a woman aged 18-29 years who had recovered from COVID-19.

The count of this clone is one. The chain couples TRBV19 to TRBJ1-2; no clear D gene. The germline CDR1 and CDR2 sequences are LNHDA and SQIVND (reference sequence). CDR3 length: 18 amino acids. V dropped 0 bases and J dropped 7 bases, with 24 bases sitting between them. CDR3 loop: CASSIDLVTNRFFPGYTF. DNA for the CDR3: TGTGCCAGTAGTATAGATTTGGTGACAAACCGGTTTTTTCCTGGCTACACCTTC.

The CDR3 loop reads CASRGTGNNYGYTF. The CDR3 bases are TGTGCCAGTAGGGGGACAGGGAATAACTATGGCTACACCTTC. The chain combines TRBV19 with TRBJ1-2; 9 bases fit TRBD1. The junction had 3 bases not matched to a gene; V was cut back by 6 bases and J by 1 base. The germline gives CDR1 LNHDA, CDR2 SQIVND (reference sequence). The CDR3 loop spans 14 amino acids.

This clone was seen just once. The DNA for the CDR3 is TGCGCCAGCAGCTTGTTAGGCGGCTACGGCACTGAAGCTTTCTTT. Amino acid sequence: CASSLLGGYGTEAFF. The gene calls are TRBV5-1 and TRBJ1-1; D ambiguous. In germline, CDR1 is SGHRS, CDR2 YFSETQ. This CDR3 spans 15 amino acids. The V gene lost 1 base and the J gene lost 4 bases, with 14 bases spanning the gap.

The chain has TRBV18 and TRBJ1-1; 7 bases fit TRBD1. CDR1 KGHSH and CDR2 LQKENI come from the germline V gene. V shed 6 bases, J shed 4 bases, and the junction held 11 bases outside the gene matches. The CDR3 loop spans 15 amino acids. The CDR3 DNA reads TGTGCCAGCTCTGAACGAAGACAGGGTGGCACTGAAGCTTTCTTT. Amino acids: CASSERRQGGTEAFF. Complete variable domain (other parts from reference TRBV18 and TRBJ1-1): NAGVMQNPRHLVRRRGQEARLRCSPMKGHSHVYWYRQLPEEGLKFMVYLQKENIIDESGMPKERFSAEFPKEGPSILRIQQVVRGDSAAYFCASSERRQGGTEAFFGQGTRLTVV.

This chain joins TRBV5-1 and TRBJ2-5, with 8 bases matching TRBD2. Looked up from germline, CDR1 is SGHRS and CDR2 is YFSETQ. The CDR3 contains 18 residues. J gave up 0 bases and V 5 bases, and 15 bases lay outside the gene matches. The CDR3 here is CASSLVPTSGQYQETQYF. The CDR3, as DNA: TGCGCCAGCAGTTTAGTACCTACTAGCGGACAGTACCAAGAGACCCAGTACTTC.

The chain uses TRBV24-1 and TRBJ1-2; D ambiguous. The CDR3 length is 10 residues. V lost 9 bases to trimming and J lost 7 bases, with 8 bases between them. CDR1 is KGHDR, CDR2 SFDVKD, per germline. The CDR3 reads CATYFSGYTF. The CDR3 DNA reads TGTGCCACCTATTTCAGTGGCTACACCTTC.

The V and J genes are TRBV10-3 and TRBJ1-2; D uncertain. CDR1 and CDR2 (germline): ENHRY, SYGVKD. The V end was cut by 2 bases, the J end by 8 bases, with 12 bases between. This CDR3 has 13 residues. The CDR3 loop reads CAISEVQGRGYTF. As DNA, the CDR3 is TGTGCCATCAGTGAGGTGCAAGGGAGAGGCTACACCTTC.

This clone has only one observation. This chain uses TRBV3-1 (or the pseudogene TRBV3-2) with TRBJ2-7; tentatively, D is TRBD2 (6 bases). Trimming stripped 0 bases from V and 4 bases from J, with 22 bases between. Germline assignment: CDR1 LGHDT and CDR2 YNNKEL (reference sequence). The CDR3 has 18 amino acids. The CDR3 region is CASSQDPGGIEILYEQYF. The CDR3 DNA is TGTGCCAGCAGCCAAGATCCGGGCGGGATCGAGATCCTATACGAGCAGTACTTC.

V is TRBV3-1 (or the pseudogene TRBV3-2) and J is TRBJ1-5, with 10 bases identical to TRBD1. The CDR3 length is 16 residues. Looked up from germline, CDR1 is LGHDT and CDR2 is YNNKEL (reference sequence). The V and J ends lost 3 bases and 6 bases, in that order; junction bases with no gene match: 8. The CDR3 loop reads CASSQGWTGGGQPQHF. DNA for the CDR3: TGTGCCAGCAGCCAGGGTTGGACAGGGGGAGGTCAGCCCCAGCATTTT.

The rearrangement joins TRBV15 to TRBJ2-5; 7 bases are shared with TRBD2. Germline lookup yields CDR1 LNHNV and CDR2 YYDKDF (reference sequence). The J segment lost 5 bases and the V segment lost 4 bases, leaving 7 bases of the junction unmatched. The CDR3 is 14 residues long. The CDR3 region is CATSMGGDGETQYF. The CDR3 bases are TGTGCCACCAGCATGGGGGGGGACGGGGAGACCCAGTACTTC.

This chain links TRBV19 with TRBJ2-3, with 10 bases that match TRBD2. Trimming cost V 5 bases and J 7 bases; bases outside gene matches: 9. The CDR3 is 15 amino acids. Germline V gene lookup returns CDR1 LNHDA and CDR2 SQIVND (reference sequence). DNA for the CDR3: TGTGCCAGTAGTTTCAGCGGGGGGGTCGGGAATACGCAGTATTTT. Translated: CASSFSGGVGNTQYF.

V usage is TRBV12-3 or TRBV12-4 and J usage is TRBJ2-6; D is uncertain. Trimming stripped 6 bases from V and 1 base from J, with 4 bases between. The CDR3 is made up of 13 amino acids. The CDR3 bases are TGTGCCAGCAGGTATTCTGGGGCCAACGTCCTGACTTTC. Its protein is CASRYSGANVLTF.

The chain combines TRBV29-1 with TRBJ2-4, with 9 bases that match TRBD1. The germline gives CDR1 SQVTM, CDR2 ANQGSEA. CDR3 length equals 14 residues. V dropped 5 bases and J dropped 6; count of bases not matched to a gene: 8. The CDR3 here is CSVSYDRGRNIQYF. In DNA, the CDR3 is TGCAGCGTTAGCTACGACAGGGGGAGAAACATTCAGTACTTC.

The genes are TRBV4-1 and TRBJ2-5; 14 bases are a match to TRBD2. The V gene's germline CDR1 is MGHRA and CDR2 YSYEKL. The CDR3 sequence is 17 residues long. V shed 2 bases, J shed 2 bases, and the junction held 4 bases outside the gene matches. As DNA, the CDR3 is TGCGCCAGCAGCCAATTCGGGACTAGCGGGAGTCAAGAGACCCAGTACTTC. As protein: CASSQFGTSGSQETQYF.